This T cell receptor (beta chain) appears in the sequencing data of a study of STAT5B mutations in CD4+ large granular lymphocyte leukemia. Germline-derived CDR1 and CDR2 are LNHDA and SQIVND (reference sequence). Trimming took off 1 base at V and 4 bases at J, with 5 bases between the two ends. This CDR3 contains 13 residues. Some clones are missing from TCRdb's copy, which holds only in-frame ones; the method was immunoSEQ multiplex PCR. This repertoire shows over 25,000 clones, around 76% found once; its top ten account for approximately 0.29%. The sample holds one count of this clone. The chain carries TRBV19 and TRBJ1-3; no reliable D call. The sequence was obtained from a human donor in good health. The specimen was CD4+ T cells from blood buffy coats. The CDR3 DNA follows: TGTGCCAGTAGTATAGTTCTGGGAAACACCATATATTTT. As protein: CASSIVLGNTIYF.